These 12 T cell receptor beta chains share one sample of origin, sequenced in a study of tumor-infiltrating lymphocytes in primary liver carcinoma. Blood RNA came from unsorted whole blood; germline DNA was also extracted. The input was approximately 0.45 ug total RNA; TCR beta cDNA was made from it with a constant-region primer. TCR beta libraries came from three nested multiplex PCR rounds using slightly modified ARM-PCR. The first two PCR rounds used TRBV1-TRBV30 primers with a Cbeta primer, roughly 10 cycles each. TCRdb used MiXCR to reprocess the multiplex PCR reads, holding one entry per CDR3 protein. Counted here are 310,000 or so distinct CDR3 sequences, less than 65% occurring once; the ten biggest clones make up under 8%. The sequenced material came from peripheral blood. Receptors originate from a man aged 40-49 years with primary liver carcinoma and hepatitis B virus infection.

With respect to this clonotype: This sequence may be a read error, since a much larger clone differs from it by one base. The chain carries TRBV6-2 or TRBV6-3 and TRBJ1-1, with TRBD1 as a possible D gene (5 bases). This CDR3 contains 14 residues. CDR1 is MNHEY and CDR2 is SVGEGT in the germline V gene. CDR3 residues: CASTPRASNTEALF. The CDR3 DNA follows: TGTGCCAGCACCCCCAGGGCTTCGAACACTGAAGCTCTCTTT.

This clonotype was detected many times. This chain links TRBV4-1 with TRBJ2-7; 8 positions match TRBD2. CDR1 is MGHRA and CDR2 is YSYEKL in the germline V gene. The CDR3 runs to 14 residues. The V segment lost 4 bases and the J segment 5 bases; nucleotides outside the gene matches: 7. DNA of the CDR3: TGCGCCAGCAGCCCCGGGAGGGTAACCGACGAGCAGTACTTC. Protein product: CASSPGRVTDEQYF.

The J gene is TRBJ2-5, the V gene TRBV11-2; no clear D gene. Deletions cut 5 bases from V and 2 bases from J, with 12 bases between. The CDR3 covers 14 residues. The germline V gene encodes CDR1 SGHAT and CDR2 FQNNGV. CDR3 amino acids: CASSQGATQETQYF. In DNA, the CDR3 is TGTGCCAGCAGCCAAGGAGCTACTCAAGAGACCCAGTACTTC.

Comments on this clonotype: Germline is not matched at one junction end, which may reflect a read error. The CDR3 DNA is TGTGCCAGCAGTTTAGGGACAGGGGGCTACAATAAGCAGTTCTTC. This translates into CASSLGTGGYNKQFF. This chain uses TRBV12-3 or TRBV12-4 with TRBJ2-1; 11 bases are a match to TRBD1. CDR3 length: 15 residues.

On this clonotype: The conserved phenylalanine or tryptophan normally closing the CDR3 is absent here, so this likely arose from a read error. This chain joins TRBV10-3 and TRBJ2-7; possibly TRBD2 for D (6 bases). Looked up from germline, CDR1 is ENHRY and CDR2 is SYGVKD. This CDR3 has 13 residues. V dropped 11 bases and J dropped 5 bases, with 19 bases sitting between them. CDR3 in DNA: TGTGCCTCCTGTTGGAGGGAGACCCACGAGCAGTACTTA. As protein: CASCWRETHEQYL.

This clonotype was picked up a small number of times. This chain joins TRBV12-3 or TRBV12-4 and TRBJ2-1; TRBD2 matches at 10 bases. CDR3 length: 14 amino acids. Unmatched junction bases numbered 9, after V lost 6 bases and J lost 10 bases. CDR3 loop: CASSASGGFGEQFF. DNA for the CDR3: TGTGCCAGCAGCGCTAGCGGGGGCTTTGGGGAGCAGTTCTTC.

In this sample, this clonotype turned up once. A much larger clone lies a single base off, so this may be a read error. The chain recombines TRBV10-3 with TRBJ2-3, with TRBD2 identical over 10 bases. The CDR3 consists of 19 residues. Germline lookup yields CDR1 ENHRY and CDR2 SYGVKD. CDR3 bases: TGTGCCATCAATGAGTCATCGGCTTCTAGCGGGAGACGCTCAGATACGCAGTATTTT. Its translation is CAINESSASSGRRSDTQYF.

This clonotype was observed at least ten times. The rearrangement links TRBV4-2 to TRBJ1-5; D is uncertain. The CDR3 has 15 amino acids. The V and J ends lost 0 bases and 5 bases respectively, with 11 bases between them. CDR1 and CDR2 (germline): LGHNA, YNFKEQ. In DNA, the CDR3 is TGTGCCAGCAGCCAAGATCGGGCAGATCATCAGCCCCAGCATTTT. Its translation is CASSQDRADHQPQHF.

Comment on this clonotype: This could be a read error, since a much larger clone is one nucleotide away. This chain joins TRBV10-3 and TRBJ2-3; 7 nucleotides line up with TRBD2. Germline CDR1 and CDR2: ENHRY and SYGVKD. CDR3 length equals 14 residues. The ends lost 2 bases at V and 5 bases at J; junction bases unmatched: 4. CDR3 DNA: TGTGCCATCAGTGAGGCGGGAGAGATAGATACGCAGTATTTT. Its translation is CAISEAGEIDTQYF.

V is TRBV7-8 and J is TRBJ2-4; 8 bases line up with TRBD2. This CDR3 region has 17 residues. With V trimmed by 2 bases and J by 3 bases, 9 bases remained unmatched. In germline, CDR1 is SGHVS, CDR2 FQNEAQ. The CDR3: CASSLRWTGGVKNIQYF. The CDR3 coding sequence is TGTGCCAGCAGCTTACGTTGGACGGGGGGGGTCAAAAACATTCAGTACTTC.

V is TRBV30 and J is TRBJ1-2; 7 positions agree with TRBD1. This CDR3 comprises 11 residues. Trimming took 2 bases from V and 13 from J; bases not matched to a gene: 7. The germline gives CDR1 GTSNPN, CDR2 SVGIG (reference sequence). The CDR3 DNA sequence: TGTGCCTGGAGTTCAGGGGGTCGGGGCACCTTC. It is translated as CAWSSGGRGTF.

In this sample, this clonotype turned up many times. The junction differs from germline at one of its ends, possibly a read error. This chain connects TRBV4-3 to TRBJ2-1, with D unclear. This CDR3 contains 15 residues. Per germline, CDR1 LGHNA and CDR2 YSLEER. DNA of the CDR3: TGCGCCAGCAGCCAACCTCCCTATTCCTTCAATGAGCAGTTCTTC. Its protein is CASSQPPYSFNEQFF.